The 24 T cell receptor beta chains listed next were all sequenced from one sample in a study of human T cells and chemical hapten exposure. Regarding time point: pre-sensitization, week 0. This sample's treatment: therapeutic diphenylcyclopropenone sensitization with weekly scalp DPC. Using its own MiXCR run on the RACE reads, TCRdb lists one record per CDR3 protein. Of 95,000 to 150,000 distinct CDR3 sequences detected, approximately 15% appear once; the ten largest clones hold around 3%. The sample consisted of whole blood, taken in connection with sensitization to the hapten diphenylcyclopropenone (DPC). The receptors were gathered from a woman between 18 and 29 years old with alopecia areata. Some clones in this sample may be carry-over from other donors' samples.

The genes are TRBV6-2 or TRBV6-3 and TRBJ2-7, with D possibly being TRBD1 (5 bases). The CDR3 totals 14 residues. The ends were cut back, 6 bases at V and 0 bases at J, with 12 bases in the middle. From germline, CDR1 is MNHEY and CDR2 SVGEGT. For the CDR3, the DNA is TGTGCCAGCAGCCGACAGAAGATCTCCTACGAGCAGTACTTC. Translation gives CASSRQKISYEQYF.

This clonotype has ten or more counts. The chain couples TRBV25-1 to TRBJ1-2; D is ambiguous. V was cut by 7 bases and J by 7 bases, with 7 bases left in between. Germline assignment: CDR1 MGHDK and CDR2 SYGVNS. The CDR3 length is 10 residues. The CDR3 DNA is TGTGCCAGCACAGGCGGTGGCTACACCTTC. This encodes CASTGGGYTF.

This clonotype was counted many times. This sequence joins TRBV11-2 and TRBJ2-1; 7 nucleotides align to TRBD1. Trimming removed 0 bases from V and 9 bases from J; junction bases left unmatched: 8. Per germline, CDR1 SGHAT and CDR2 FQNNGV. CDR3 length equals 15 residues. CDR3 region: CASSLDSGSGGEQFF. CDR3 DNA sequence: TGTGCCAGCAGCTTAGACAGTGGGTCAGGGGGTGAGCAGTTCTTC. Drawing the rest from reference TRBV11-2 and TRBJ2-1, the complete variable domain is EAGVAQSPRYKIIEKRQSVAFWCNPISGHATLYWYQQILGQGPKLLIQFQNNGVVDDSQLPKDRFSAERLKGVDSTLKIQPAKLEDSAVYLCASSLDSGSGGEQFFGPGTRLTVL.

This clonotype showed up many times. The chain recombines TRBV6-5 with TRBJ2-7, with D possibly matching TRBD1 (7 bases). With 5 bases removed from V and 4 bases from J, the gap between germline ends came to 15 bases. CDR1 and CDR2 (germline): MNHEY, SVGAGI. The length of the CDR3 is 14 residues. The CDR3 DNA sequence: TGTGCCAGCAGTAGACAGGGAGGAGGGTACGAGCAGTACTTC. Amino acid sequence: CASSRQGGGYEQYF.

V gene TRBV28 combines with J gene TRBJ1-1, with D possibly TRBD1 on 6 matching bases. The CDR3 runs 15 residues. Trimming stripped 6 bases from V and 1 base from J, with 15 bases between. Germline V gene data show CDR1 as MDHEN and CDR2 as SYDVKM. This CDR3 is CASSPGGGRNTEAFF. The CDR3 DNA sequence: TGTGCCAGCAGCCCCGGGGGGGGCCGGAACACTGAAGCTTTCTTT. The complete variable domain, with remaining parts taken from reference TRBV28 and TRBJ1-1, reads DVKVTQSSRYLVKRTGEKVFLECVQDMDHENMFWYRQDPGLGLRLIYFSYDVKMKEKGDIPEGYSVSREKKERFSLILESASTNQTSMYLCASSPGGGRNTEAFFGQGTRLTVV.

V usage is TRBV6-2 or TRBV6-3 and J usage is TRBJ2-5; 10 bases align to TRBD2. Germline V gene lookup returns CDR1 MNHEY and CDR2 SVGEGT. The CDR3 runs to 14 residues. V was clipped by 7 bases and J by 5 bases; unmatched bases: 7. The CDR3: CASTQGTSDETQYF. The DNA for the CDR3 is TGTGCCAGCACCCAAGGGACTAGCGATGAGACCCAGTACTTC.

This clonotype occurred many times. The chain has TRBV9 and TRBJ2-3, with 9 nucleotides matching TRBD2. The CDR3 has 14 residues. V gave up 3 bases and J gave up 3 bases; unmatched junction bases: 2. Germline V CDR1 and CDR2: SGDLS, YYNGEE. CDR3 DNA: TGTGCCAGCAGCGCGACTAGCGGTACAGATACGCAGTATTTT. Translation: CASSATSGTDTQYF.

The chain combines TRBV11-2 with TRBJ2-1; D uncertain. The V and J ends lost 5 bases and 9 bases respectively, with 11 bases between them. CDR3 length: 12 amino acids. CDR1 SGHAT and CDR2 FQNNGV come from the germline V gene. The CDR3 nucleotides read TGTGCCAGCAGCCAGTCTGTGGGTGAGCAGTTCTTC. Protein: CASSQSVGEQFF.

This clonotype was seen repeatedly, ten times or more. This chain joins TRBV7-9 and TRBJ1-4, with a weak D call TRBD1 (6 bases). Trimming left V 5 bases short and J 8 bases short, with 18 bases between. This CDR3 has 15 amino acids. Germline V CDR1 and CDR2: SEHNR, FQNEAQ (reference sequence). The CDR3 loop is CASSLPLDSHEKLFF. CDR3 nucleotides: TGTGCCAGCAGCCTCCCGTTGGACAGTCACGAAAAACTGTTTTTT. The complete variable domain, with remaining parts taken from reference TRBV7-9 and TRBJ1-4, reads DTGVSQNPRHKITKRGQNVTFRCDPISEHNRLYWYRQTLGQGPEFLTYFQNEAQLEKSRLLSDRFSAERPKGSFSTLEIQRTEQGDSAMYLCASSLPLDSHEKLFFGSGTQLSVL.

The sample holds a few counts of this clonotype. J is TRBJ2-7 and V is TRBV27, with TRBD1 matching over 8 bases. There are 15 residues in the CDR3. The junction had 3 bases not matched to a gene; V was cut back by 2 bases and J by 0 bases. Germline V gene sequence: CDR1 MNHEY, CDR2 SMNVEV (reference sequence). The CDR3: CASSLGTGFSYEQYF. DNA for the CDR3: TGTGCCAGCAGTTTAGGGACAGGTTTCTCCTACGAGCAGTACTTC.

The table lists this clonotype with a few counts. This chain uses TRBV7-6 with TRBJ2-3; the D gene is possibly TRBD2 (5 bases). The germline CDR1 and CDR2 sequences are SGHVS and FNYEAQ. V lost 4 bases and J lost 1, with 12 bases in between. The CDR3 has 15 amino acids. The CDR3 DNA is TGTGCCAGCAGCTCCGGGATCAGAGGCACAGATACGCAGTATTTT. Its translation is CASSSGIRGTDTQYF.

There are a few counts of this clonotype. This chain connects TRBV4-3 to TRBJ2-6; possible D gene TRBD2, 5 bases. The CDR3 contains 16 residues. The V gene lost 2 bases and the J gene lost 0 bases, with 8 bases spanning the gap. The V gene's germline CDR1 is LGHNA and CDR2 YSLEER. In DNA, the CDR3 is TGCGCCAGCAGCCAAAGAGCGGTCTCTGGGGCCAACGTCCTGACTTTC. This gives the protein CASSQRAVSGANVLTF.

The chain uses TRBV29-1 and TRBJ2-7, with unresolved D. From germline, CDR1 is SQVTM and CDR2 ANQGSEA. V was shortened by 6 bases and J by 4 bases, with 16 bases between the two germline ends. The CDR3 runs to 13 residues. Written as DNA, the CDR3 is TGCAGCGTGCGCTTAAGGGTCGGGTACGAGCAGTACTTC. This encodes CSVRLRVGYEQYF.

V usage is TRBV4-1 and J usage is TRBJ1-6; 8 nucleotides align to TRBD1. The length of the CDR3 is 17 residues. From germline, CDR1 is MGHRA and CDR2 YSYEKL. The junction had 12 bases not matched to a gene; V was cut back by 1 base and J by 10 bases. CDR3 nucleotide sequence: TGCGCCAGCAGCCAAGCACCCCGACAGGGGTGGAAGTCACCCCTCCACTTT. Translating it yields CASSQAPRQGWKSPLHF.

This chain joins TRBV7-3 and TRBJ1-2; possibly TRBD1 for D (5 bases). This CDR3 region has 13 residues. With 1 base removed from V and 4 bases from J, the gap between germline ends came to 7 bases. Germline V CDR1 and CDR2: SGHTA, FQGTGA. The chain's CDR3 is CASSLRGGYGYTF. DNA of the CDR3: TGTGCCAGCAGCTTAAGGGGCGGCTATGGCTACACCTTC.

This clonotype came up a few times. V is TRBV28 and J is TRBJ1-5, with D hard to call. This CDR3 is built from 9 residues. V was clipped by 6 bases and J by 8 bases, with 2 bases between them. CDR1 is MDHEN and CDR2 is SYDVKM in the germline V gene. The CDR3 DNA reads TGTGCCAGCAGCGAGCCCCAGCATTTT. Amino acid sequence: CASSEPQHF.

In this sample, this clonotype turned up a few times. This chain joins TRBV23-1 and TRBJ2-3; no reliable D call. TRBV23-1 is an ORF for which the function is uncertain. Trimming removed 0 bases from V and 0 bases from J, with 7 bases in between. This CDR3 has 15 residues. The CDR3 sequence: CASSQSSDSTDTQYF. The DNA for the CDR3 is TGCGCCAGCAGTCAATCCAGCGACAGCACAGATACGCAGTATTTT.

In nucleotides, the CDR3 is TGTGCCAGCAGTTACGGGAGTCTCCCGGGCGAGCAGTACTTC. Translating gives CASSYGSLPGEQYF. The chain has TRBV6-5 and TRBJ2-7; TRBD2 might be the D (5 bases). CDR1 MNHEY and CDR2 SVGAGI come from the germline V gene. V lost 2 bases and J 6 bases, leaving 14 bases between the germline ends. This CDR3 is built from 14 residues.

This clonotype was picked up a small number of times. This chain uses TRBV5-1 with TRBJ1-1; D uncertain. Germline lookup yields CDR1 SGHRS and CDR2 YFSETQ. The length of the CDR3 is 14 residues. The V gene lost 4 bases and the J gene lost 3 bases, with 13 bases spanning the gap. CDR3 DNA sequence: TGCGCCAGCAGCAAACTTTCAGCAGACACTGAAGCTTTCTTT. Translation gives CASSKLSADTEAFF.

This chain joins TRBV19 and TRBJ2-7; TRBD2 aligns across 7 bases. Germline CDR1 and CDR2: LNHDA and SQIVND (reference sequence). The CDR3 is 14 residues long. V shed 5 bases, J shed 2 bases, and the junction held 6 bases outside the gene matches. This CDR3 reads CASSPRGGAYEQYF. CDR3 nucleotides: TGTGCCAGTAGTCCGCGTGGGGGGGCCTACGAGCAGTACTTC.

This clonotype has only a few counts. This CDR3 reads CSARSGGAYEQYF. CDR3 nucleotides: TGCAGTGCACGTAGCGGGGGGGCCTACGAGCAGTACTTC. The chain has TRBV20-1 and TRBJ2-7; 11 positions match TRBD2. Trimming took 6 bases from V and 2 from J; bases not matched to a gene: 3. From germline, CDR1 is DFQATT and CDR2 SNEGSKA (reference sequence). This CDR3 is 13 amino acids long.

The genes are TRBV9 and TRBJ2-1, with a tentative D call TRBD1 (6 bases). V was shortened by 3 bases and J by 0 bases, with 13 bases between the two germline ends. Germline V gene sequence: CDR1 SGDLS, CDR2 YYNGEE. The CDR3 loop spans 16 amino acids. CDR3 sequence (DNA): TGTGCCAGCAGCGAACAGGGCCCGAGCTCCTACAATGAGCAGTTCTTC. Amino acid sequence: CASSEQGPSSYNEQFF.

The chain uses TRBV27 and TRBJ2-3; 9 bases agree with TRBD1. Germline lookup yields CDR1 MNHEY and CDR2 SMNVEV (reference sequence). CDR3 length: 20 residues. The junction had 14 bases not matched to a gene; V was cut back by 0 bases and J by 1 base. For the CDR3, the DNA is TGTGCCAGCAGTTTATCGAGCCGGGACAGGGTTATTCTCGGCACAGATACGCAGTATTTT. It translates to CASSLSSRDRVILGTDTQYF.

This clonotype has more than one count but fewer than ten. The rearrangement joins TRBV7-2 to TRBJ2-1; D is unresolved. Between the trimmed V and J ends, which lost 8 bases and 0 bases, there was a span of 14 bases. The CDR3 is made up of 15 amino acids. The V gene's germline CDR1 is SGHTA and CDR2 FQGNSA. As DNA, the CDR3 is TGTGCCAGCGGAGAAAGAAAAGGCTCCTACAATGAGCAGTTCTTC. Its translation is CASGERKGSYNEQFF.